The entry below gives a single TCR beta chain sequence along with its context. Germline V gene data show CDR1 as MNHEY and CDR2 as SMNVEV (reference sequence). Deletions cut 4 bases from V and 9 bases from J, with 19 bases between. CDR3 size: 15 residues. This sample was taken from a study of blood T cell repertoires in COVID-19. Method: immunoSEQ multiplex PCR; TCRdb's copy keeps in-frame clones and lacks some. The data show about 170,000 clones, around four fifths seen once. The sequenced material came from PBMCs or T cells enriched from blood (not recorded which). The clonotype originates from a woman in her fifties or sixties who had recovered from COVID-19. The chain has TRBV27 and TRBJ2-1; a possible D gene is TRBD1 (6 bases). The CDR3 DNA sequence: TGTGCCAGCAGTTCCCTTGTGGGGGCGCGGGTTGAGCAGTTCTTC. Translated, it gives CASSSLVGARVEQFF.